These 32 T cell receptor beta chains were all obtained from the same sample, sequenced in a study of memory B cells and T cells in multiple sclerosis. The method was immunoSEQ multiplex PCR; TCRdb's version includes in-frame clones alone and lacks a portion of them. The table records about 32,000 clones, roughly 83% of them present only once. For these TCRs, the target antigens are not known. After stimulus-free culture, autoproliferating CFSE-dim and non-proliferating CFSE-high T cells were sequenced separately. 5x10^7 CFSE-labeled PBMCs were cultured less than 8 days unstimulated, then replicate wells were pooled. The sample was PBMCs from blood kept in culture. Receptor source: a human donor with multiple sclerosis.

This chain connects TRBV6-5 to TRBJ2-5, with 7 bases identical to TRBD2. Per germline, CDR1 MNHEY and CDR2 SVGAGI. The CDR3 runs to 13 residues. Trimming took 8 bases from V and 5 from J; bases not matched to a gene: 8. For the CDR3, the DNA is TGTGCCAGCCGAACTAGCGTCACGGAGACCCAGTACTTC. Amino acid sequence: CASRTSVTETQYF.

This clone turned up a few times. V gene TRBV5-6 combines with J gene TRBJ2-3; 12 bases match TRBD2. CDR3 length: 17 amino acids. Germline values: CDR1 SGHDT, CDR2 YYEEEE. V lost 0 bases to trimming and J lost 4 bases; unmatched junction nucleotides: 6. The CDR3 DNA reads TGTGCCAGCAGCTTGGTACTAGCGGGGGGAAAGGCAGATACGCAGTATTTT. Protein product: CASSLVLAGGKADTQYF. Full variable domain (rest looked up from reference TRBV5-6 and TRBJ2-3): DAGVTQSPTHLIKTRGQQVTLRCSPKSGHDTVSWYQQALGQGPQFIFQYYEEEERQRGNFPDRFSGHQFPNYSSELNVNALLLGDSALYLCASSLVLAGGKADTQYFGPGTRLTVL.

The chain has TRBV2 and TRBJ1-2, with 8 bases lining up with TRBD1. Unmatched junction bases numbered 8, after V lost 6 bases and J lost 2 bases. Germline V gene lookup returns CDR1 SNHLY and CDR2 FYNNEI. The CDR3 totals 15 residues. The CDR3 DNA is TGTGCCAGCAGCGGACAGGGCGGGTTCAACTATGGCTACACCTTC. Translation gives CASSGQGGFNYGYTF.

This chain joins TRBV6-1 and TRBJ1-2; D is perhaps TRBD1 (5 bases). The CDR3 spans 13 residues. Germline CDR1 MNHNS, CDR2 SASEGT. V was shortened by 0 bases and J by 4 bases, with 6 bases between the two germline ends. CDR3: CASSEAGGYGYTF. Written as DNA, the CDR3 is TGTGCCAGCAGTGAAGCTGGGGGCTATGGCTACACCTTC.

The chain employs TRBV27 and TRBJ2-1; the D is unclear. The CDR3 has 15 amino acids. CDR1 and CDR2 (germline): MNHEY, SMNVEV (reference sequence). Trimming removed 5 bases at V and 2 bases at J, with 13 bases between. Written as DNA, the CDR3 is TGTGCCAGCAGTACTCAGACAACCCCCTACAATGAGCAGTTCTTC. Its translation is CASSTQTTPYNEQFF.

V gene TRBV6-4 combines with J gene TRBJ2-2; 7 bases map to TRBD1. The CDR3 covers 16 residues. V lost 5 bases, J lost 6 bases, and 12 bases stayed unmatched. From germline, CDR1 is MRHNA and CDR2 SNTAGT. CDR3 residues: CASSRGQLSQAGELFF. The CDR3, as DNA: TGTGCCAGCAGTCGGGGACAGTTAAGCCAAGCCGGGGAGCTGTTTTTT.

The chain carries TRBV19 and TRBJ1-5, with a tentative D call TRBD1 (5 bases). The CDR3 runs to 14 residues. V was trimmed by 10 bases and J by 5 bases, leaving 18 bases between them. Germline CDR1 and CDR2: LNHDA and SQIVND (reference sequence). Here the CDR3 reads CATISGTSHQPQHF. The CDR3 region has the DNA TGTGCCACGATCAGCGGGACCTCCCATCAGCCCCAGCATTTT.

This chain connects TRBV27 to TRBJ2-7, with no clear D. V dropped 5 bases and J dropped 5 bases, with 7 bases sitting between them. The CDR3 runs to 11 residues. Germline V gene data show CDR1 as MNHEY and CDR2 as SMNVEV (reference sequence). The CDR3 DNA follows: TGTGCCAGCAGTCGGTCCCACGAGCAGTACTTC. Its protein product is CASSRSHEQYF.

The V and J genes are TRBV30 and TRBJ1-2; no reliable D call. Trimming cost V 0 bases and J 7 bases, with 6 bases left between them. The CDR3 consists of 11 residues. Per the germline V gene, CDR1 is GTSNPN and CDR2 is SVGIG (reference sequence). The CDR3 loop is CAWSVGSGYTF. In DNA form, the CDR3 reads TGTGCCTGGAGTGTAGGGTCTGGCTACACCTTC.

V usage is TRBV6-1 and J usage is TRBJ1-3, with 9 bases that match TRBD1. Germline assignment: CDR1 MNHNS and CDR2 SASEGT. Trimming cost V 4 bases and J 0 bases; bases outside gene matches: 4. This CDR3 is 16 amino acids long. The CDR3 here is CASSAVGQGSGNTIYF. CDR3 nucleotides: TGTGCCAGCAGTGCAGTGGGACAGGGCTCTGGAAACACCATATATTTT.

The chain employs TRBV19 and TRBJ2-7; 12 bases line up with TRBD1. V shed 6 bases, J shed 2 bases, and the junction held 5 bases outside the gene matches. This CDR3 contains 15 residues. The germline V gene has CDR1 LNHDA and CDR2 SQIVND (reference sequence). CDR3 region: CASRAGQGAAYEQYF. CDR3 bases: TGTGCCAGTAGGGCGGGACAGGGGGCCGCCTACGAGCAGTACTTC.

The chain recombines TRBV5-1 with TRBJ2-1, with D unclear. The CDR3 is 14 residues long. Trimming removed 1 base at V and 0 bases at J, with 5 bases between. CDR1 and CDR2 (germline): SGHRS, YFSETQ. The CDR3 DNA follows: TGCGCCAGCAGCTTGTCGCCCTCCTACAATGAGCAGTTCTTC. It specifies CASSLSPSYNEQFF.

The rearrangement links TRBV27 to TRBJ1-1; D is unclear. The length of the CDR3 is 13 residues. With 0 bases removed from V and 0 bases from J, the gap between germline ends came to 2 bases. In germline, CDR1 is MNHEY, CDR2 SMNVEV (reference sequence). The CDR3 DNA follows: TGTGCCAGCAGTTTATCACTGAACACTGAAGCTTTCTTT. This encodes CASSLSLNTEAFF.

This clone was counted a few times. The DNA of the CDR3 is TGTGCCAGCAGTTTATACCCCGAAGAGACCCAGTACTTC. It encodes CASSLYPEETQYF. V is TRBV27 and J is TRBJ2-5; unclear D gene. CDR3 size: 13 residues. The V end lost 1 base, the J end lost 3 bases, and 6 bases lay between the germline ends. Germline V lookup: CDR1 MNHEY, CDR2 SMNVEV (reference sequence).

The chain combines TRBV5-6 with TRBJ1-4; the D is unclear. The CDR3 is made up of 14 amino acids. Germline loops: CDR1 SGHDT, CDR2 YYEEEE. The germline V and J ends were trimmed by 4 bases and 8 bases, with 15 bases remaining between them. This chain's CDR3 is CASSPFGVREKLFF. The CDR3 DNA follows: TGTGCCAGCAGCCCGTTCGGGGTTCGGGAAAAACTGTTTTTT. The entire variable domain, with the rest obtained from reference TRBV5-6 and TRBJ1-4, is as follows: DAGVTQSPTHLIKTRGQQVTLRCSPKSGHDTVSWYQQALGQGPQFIFQYYEEEERQRGNFPDRFSGHQFPNYSSELNVNALLLGDSALYLCASSPFGVREKLFFGSGTQLSVL.

The chain is built from TRBV6-5 and TRBJ1-1; weak D call: TRBD1 (5 bases). The CDR3 totals 15 residues. The V gene lost 6 bases and the J gene lost 1 base, with 15 bases spanning the gap. CDR1 is MNHEY and CDR2 is SVGAGI in the germline V gene. DNA of the CDR3: TGTGCCAGCAGCCCTGATCAGGGAGGGAACACTGAAGCTTTCTTT. Protein sequence: CASSPDQGGNTEAFF.

The chain is built from TRBV5-1 and TRBJ2-7; no clear D gene. Germline CDR1 reads SGHRS; CDR2 reads YFSETQ. This CDR3 is built from 13 residues. V was cut by 4 bases and J by 3 bases, with 11 bases left in between. The CDR3 DNA reads TGCGCCAGCAGCAATACACCGGACTACGAGCAGTACTTC. It codes for CASSNTPDYEQYF.

V gene TRBV28 combines with J gene TRBJ1-4; TRBD1 aligns across 8 bases. The CDR3 covers 16 residues. CDR1 is MDHEN and CDR2 is SYDVKM in the germline V gene. J gave up 4 bases and V 1 base, and 5 bases lay outside the gene matches. CDR3 sequence: CASSLYQTGVNEKLFF. As DNA, the CDR3 is TGTGCCAGCAGTTTATACCAGACAGGGGTTAATGAAAAACTGTTTTTT.

The V and J genes are TRBV7-2 and TRBJ2-2; D is unresolved. In germline, CDR1 is SGHTA, CDR2 FQGNSA. Trimming shortened V by 5 bases and J by 5 bases, and 6 bases separated the two germline ends. The CDR3 extends over 12 amino acids. The CDR3: CASSRFTGELFF. CDR3 DNA: TGTGCCAGCAGCAGGTTTACCGGGGAGCTGTTTTTT.

The rearrangement joins TRBV18 to TRBJ2-3, with D perhaps TRBD1 (5 bases). The CDR3 is 15 amino acids. V lost 5 bases to trimming and J lost 1 base, with 13 bases between them. Germline lookup yields CDR1 KGHSH and CDR2 LQKENI. The CDR3 DNA follows: TGTGCCAGCTCAGCCGGACCCAGGGGCACAGATACGCAGTATTTT. It codes for CASSAGPRGTDTQYF. Looking up the rest from reference TRBV18 and TRBJ2-3 gives the full variable domain: NAGVMQNPRHLVRRRGQEARLRCSPMKGHSHVYWYRQLPEEGLKFMVYLQKENIIDESGMPKERFSAEFPKEGPSILRIQQVVRGDSAAYFCASSAGPRGTDTQYFGPGTRLTVL.

This clone was detected only a few times. The rearrangement uses TRBV19 and TRBJ2-7; D might be TRBD1 or TRBD2, each matching 6 bases. The ends were cut back, 4 bases at V and 4 bases at J, with 11 bases in the middle. The germline gives CDR1 LNHDA, CDR2 SQIVND (reference sequence). The CDR3 is made up of 13 amino acids. The CDR3 DNA reads as TGTGCCAGTAGTAACGGGGGCGCATACGAGCAGTACTTC. It encodes CASSNGGAYEQYF.

This clone has a handful of counts. The chain is built from TRBV4-3 and TRBJ2-7; 9 nucleotides match TRBD1. Germline assignment: CDR1 LGHNA and CDR2 YSLEER. J gave up 9 bases and V 5 bases, and 17 bases lay outside the gene matches. The CDR3 covers 16 residues. CDR3: CASSSTPGTGRWGQYF. The CDR3 DNA sequence: TGCGCCAGCAGCTCAACACCCGGGACAGGGCGTTGGGGGCAGTACTTC.

Of note for this clone: The sample holds other DNA sequences that translate to the same CDR3. V gene TRBV28 combines with J gene TRBJ2-6; tentatively, D is TRBD1 or TRBD2 (6 bases each). CDR3 size: 16 residues. Per germline, CDR1 MDHEN and CDR2 SYDVKM. Trimming removed 6 bases from V and 2 bases from J, with 14 bases in between. In DNA form, the CDR3 reads TGTGCCAGCAGAGGGGGGATCCCACCTGGGGCCAACGTCCTGACTTTC. This encodes CASRGGIPPGANVLTF.

The rearrangement joins TRBV6-5 to TRBJ2-1; TRBD2 agrees at 9 bases. The CDR3 has 15 residues. Trimming at V came to 1 base and at J to 5 bases, leaving 3 bases not matched to a gene. Germline-derived CDR1 and CDR2 are MNHEY and SVGAGI. Here the CDR3 DNA reads TGTGCCAGCAGTTACTTAGCGGGAGCCCACAATGAGCAGTTCTTC. This encodes CASSYLAGAHNEQFF.

The rearrangement uses TRBV29-1 and TRBJ2-1; no firm D call. Germline-derived CDR1 and CDR2 are SQVTM and ANQGSEA. Trimming took 2 bases from V and 7 from J, leaving 6 bases between them. This CDR3 comprises 11 residues. CDR3 sequence: CSVETKNEQFF. For the CDR3, the DNA is TGCAGCGTTGAAACGAAAAATGAGCAGTTCTTC.

V is TRBV7-9 and J is TRBJ1-2, with D hard to call. The CDR3 has 13 amino acids. The germline V and J ends were trimmed by 1 base and 3 bases, with 6 bases remaining between them. In germline, CDR1 is SEHNR, CDR2 FQNEAQ (reference sequence). The CDR3 loop reads CASSLGADYGYTF. The CDR3 bases are TGTGCCAGCAGCTTAGGGGCGGACTATGGCTACACCTTC.

The chain recombines TRBV5-1 with TRBJ1-1, with a possible D match to TRBD1 (6 bases). Trimming took 0 bases from V and 6 from J, leaving 12 bases between them. CDR1 and CDR2 (germline): SGHRS, YFSETQ. The CDR3 spans 14 residues. This CDR3 reads CASSLGTASPEAFF. The CDR3, as DNA: TGCGCCAGCAGCTTGGGGACAGCGAGTCCTGAAGCTTTCTTT. Using reference TRBV5-1 and TRBJ1-1 for the parts outside the CDR3, the full variable domain is KAGVTQTPRYLIKTRGQQVTLSCSPISGHRSVSWYQQTPGQGLQFLFEYFSETQRNKGNFPGRFSGRQFSNSRSEMNVSTLELGDSALYLCASSLGTASPEAFFGQGTRLTVV.

The CDR3 DNA reads as TGCGCCAGCTCCTCGGGTGCTGAGCAGTTCTTC. This gives the protein CASSSGAEQFF. The rearrangement joins TRBV10-2 to TRBJ2-1; D unresolved. This CDR3 region has 11 residues. Germline loops: CDR1 WSHSY, CDR2 SAAADI. Trimming took off 8 bases at V and 9 bases at J, with 11 bases between the two ends.

This clone was picked up a small number of times. The chain uses TRBV19 and TRBJ2-3, with no clear D. Germline loops: CDR1 LNHDA, CDR2 SQIVND (reference sequence). The CDR3 is 13 residues long. The V and J ends lost 5 bases and 2 bases respectively, with 8 bases between them. The CDR3 sequence is CASSWGSTDTQYF. As DNA, the CDR3 is TGTGCCAGTAGTTGGGGATCCACAGATACGCAGTATTTT.

This chain connects TRBV6-5 to TRBJ2-7; 10 bases are a match to TRBD1. The CDR3 runs to 14 residues. V gave up 6 bases and J gave up 4 bases; unmatched junction bases: 6. CDR1 MNHEY and CDR2 SVGAGI come from the germline V gene. The CDR3 bases are TGTGCCAGCAGACGACAGGGGGCGGAGTACGAGCAGTACTTC. Translation: CASRRQGAEYEQYF.

This clone has a single count. The chain uses TRBV5-1 and TRBJ2-7, with D unresolved. This CDR3 is 13 amino acids long. The germline CDR1 and CDR2 sequences are SGHRS and YFSETQ. Trimming pared 0 bases from V and 0 bases from J, leaving 4 bases between. The CDR3 DNA reads as TGCGCCAGCAGCTTGGGCTACTCCTACGAGCAGTACTTC. Translated, it gives CASSLGYSYEQYF.

The chain is built from TRBV6-1 and TRBJ2-1; TRBD2 aligns across 7 bases. V lost 4 bases and J lost 9; bases outside the gene matches: 6. The germline V gene has CDR1 MNHNS and CDR2 SASEGT. The CDR3 consists of 13 residues. CDR3 bases: TGTGCCAGCAGTGGACTGGGGAGGGGTGAGCAGTTCTTC. Its protein product is CASSGLGRGEQFF.